The 14 T cell receptor beta chains given below trace back to one sample, sequenced in a study of beta chain features in type 1 diabetes (dated by TCRdb to 2017 to 2018). Receptors were amplified or captured by the immunoSEQ multiplex PCR assay. The entire isolated RNA was reverse transcribed using the High Capacity cDNA Reverse Transcription Kit, and thus expressed TCRB transcripts were sequenced. Imported from immuneACCESS, the table was reduced by TCRdb to in-frame sequences with V and J called. These copies leave out some clones; in studies compared against another copy, an unresolved V gene accounts for under half, and the cause of the remainder is not known. The sample records approximately 340,000 clones, more than 13% of which are singletons. The top ten constitute roughly 0.017% of the sample. The sequenced sample was naive CD4+ T cells from blood. The sample's cell subset or site label, decoded: true naive CD4+ T cells. The receptors stem from a woman between 18 and 29 years old in good health.

This chain uses TRBV2 with TRBJ2-5, with 10 bases matching TRBD2. The CDR3 consists of 15 residues. The V segment lost 3 bases and the J segment 4 bases; nucleotides outside the gene matches: 5. In germline, CDR1 is SNHLY, CDR2 FYNNEI. The CDR3 nucleotides are TGTGCCAGCAGTGACAATAGCGGGGGGTTAGAGACCCAGTACTTC. Translated: CASSDNSGGLETQYF.

The chain employs TRBV27 and TRBJ1-1, with 8 bases aligning to TRBD1. Trimming removed 7 bases from V and 0 bases from J; junction bases left unmatched: 4. The CDR3 extends over 14 amino acids. The germline V gene has CDR1 MNHEY and CDR2 SMNVEV (reference sequence). The CDR3 loop reads CASTKTGVNTEAFF. The CDR3 coding sequence is TGTGCCAGCACCAAGACAGGGGTGAACACTGAAGCTTTCTTT.

This clone showed up just a few times. V and J are TRBV7-2 and TRBJ2-2, with D possibly matching TRBD1 (5 bases). V lost 1 base and J 5 bases, leaving 14 bases between the germline ends. From germline, CDR1 is SGHTA and CDR2 FQGNSA. The CDR3 totals 16 residues. CDR3 in DNA: TGTGCCAGCAGCTTAGTGTCAGGGTTTAGGACCGGGGAGCTGTTTTTT. Translating gives CASSLVSGFRTGELFF.

Concerning this clone: Other DNA sequences in the same sample also yield this CDR3. The J gene is TRBJ2-1, the V gene TRBV20-1; D gene uncertain. V lost 3 bases and J 4 bases, leaving 4 bases between the germline ends. The CDR3 runs 11 residues. Germline lookup yields CDR1 DFQATT and CDR2 SNEGSKA (reference sequence). The chain's CDR3 is CSASPYNEQFF. CDR3 nucleotides: TGCAGTGCTAGTCCTTACAATGAGCAGTTCTTC.

The chain recombines TRBV5-4 with TRBJ1-1; tentative D call: TRBD1 (5 bases). CDR3 size: 15 residues. The V end lost 0 bases, the J end lost 2 bases, and 11 bases lay between the germline ends. The germline CDR1 and CDR2 sequences are SGHNT and YYREEE (reference sequence). The CDR3 is CASSLGTQGNTEAFF. The CDR3 nucleotides are TGTGCCAGCAGCTTGGGAACCCAGGGAAACACTGAAGCTTTCTTT.

This chain links TRBV27 with TRBJ2-5; tentative D call: TRBD2 (5 bases). CDR1 MNHEY and CDR2 SMNVEV come from the germline V gene (reference sequence). CDR3 size: 13 residues. The ends were cut back, 6 bases at V and 2 bases at J, with 10 bases in the middle. CDR3 coding DNA: TGTGCCAGCAGCCCGGGATCACAAGAGACCCAGTACTTC. Translating gives CASSPGSQETQYF.

The table lists this clone with a few counts. V usage is TRBV5-1 and J usage is TRBJ2-1; TRBD2 agrees at 13 bases. Germline loops: CDR1 SGHRS, CDR2 YFSETQ. Germline trimming cut 4 bases from V and 0 bases from J; bases unmatched to any gene: 10. This CDR3 contains 19 residues. The CDR3 nucleotides are TGCGCCAGCAGCCTGGGACTAGCGGGGAGTTGGAGCTCCTACAATGAGCAGTTCTTC. This encodes CASSLGLAGSWSSYNEQFF.

Only a few counts were recorded for this clone. Written as DNA, the CDR3 is TGTGCCAGCAGCCCAGGGATAGATACGCAGTATTTT. Translation gives CASSPGIDTQYF. This chain joins TRBV14 and TRBJ2-3; D is possibly TRBD1 (5 bases). Germline CDR1 reads SGHDN; CDR2 reads FVKESK. The CDR3 is 12 amino acids. Trimming took 4 bases from V and 5 from J, leaving 7 bases between them.

This chain joins TRBV29-1 and TRBJ2-3, with 9 nucleotides matching TRBD2. Germline-derived CDR1 and CDR2 are SQVTM and ANQGSEA. The CDR3 is 15 residues long. V shed 7 bases, J shed 0 bases, and the junction held 8 bases outside the gene matches. The CDR3 nucleotides read TGCAGCGGCGTCCCTAGCGGGACTAGCACAGATACGCAGTATTTT. Its protein is CSGVPSGTSTDTQYF.

Worth noting for this clone: At the DNA level, this CDR3 is encoded by other sequences in the same sample as well. The rearrangement links TRBV5-1 to TRBJ2-3; weak D call: TRBD2 (6 bases). V was pared by 5 bases and J by 4 bases, with 11 bases between. This CDR3 spans 13 amino acids. CDR1 and CDR2 from the germline V gene are SGHRS and YFSETQ. CDR3 protein: CASREGSADTQYF. The CDR3 DNA is TGCGCCAGCAGGGAGGGCTCGGCAGATACGCAGTATTTT. Filled out from reference TRBV5-1 and TRBJ2-3, the complete variable domain reads KAGVTQTPRYLIKTRGQQVTLSCSPISGHRSVSWYQQTPGQGLQFLFEYFSETQRNKGNFPGRFSGRQFSNSRSEMNVSTLELGDSALYLCASREGSADTQYFGPGTRLTVL.

V and J are TRBV14 and TRBJ1-4; D unresolved. V was clipped by 4 bases and J by 6 bases, with 9 bases between them. The CDR3 is 13 residues long. In germline, CDR1 is SGHDN, CDR2 FVKESK. This CDR3 is CASSRGLDEKLFF. The CDR3 DNA sequence: TGTGCCAGCAGCCGTGGACTCGATGAAAAACTGTTTTTT.

This sequence joins TRBV7-2 and TRBJ1-1; TRBD1 matches at 7 bases. Germline CDR1 is SGHTA and CDR2 is FQGNSA. This CDR3 comprises 15 residues. V was clipped by 4 bases and J by 0 bases; unmatched bases: 5. CDR3 protein: CASSSRQGVNTEAFF. CDR3 nucleotide sequence: TGTGCCAGCAGCTCCAGACAGGGAGTGAACACTGAAGCTTTCTTT. The full variable domain, with the rest looked up from reference TRBV7-2 and TRBJ1-1, is GAGVSQSPSNKVTEKGKDVELRCDPISGHTALYWYRQSLGQGLEFLIYFQGNSAPDKSGLPSDRFSAERTGGSVSTLTIQRTQQEDSAVYLCASSSRQGVNTEAFFGQGTRLTVV.

The rearrangement links TRBV18 to TRBJ1-1; no definite D call. The V gene's germline CDR1 is KGHSH and CDR2 LQKENI. There are 16 residues in the CDR3. Between the trimmed V and J ends, which lost 1 base and 1 base, there was a span of 13 bases. The CDR3 sequence: CASSPLSVSRNTEAFF. As DNA, the CDR3 is TGTGCCAGCTCACCACTGTCGGTATCTCGGAACACTGAAGCTTTCTTT.

In its sample, this clone was seen a few times. The chain uses TRBV29-1 and TRBJ2-7; D is perhaps TRBD2 (7 bases). The V gene lost 0 bases and the J gene lost 3 bases, with 18 bases spanning the gap. Germline V gene sequence: CDR1 SQVTM, CDR2 ANQGSEA. The CDR3 covers 16 residues. As DNA, the CDR3 is TGCAGCGTTGAAGAATGGGGGGGTGAGACAGGCTACGAGCAGTACTTC. Translating gives CSVEEWGGETGYEQYF.